This T cell receptor (beta chain) comes out of a study of T cells in localized non-small cell lung cancer. Regarding the study as a whole: There was an association of higher blood T cell density with longer overall survival. Tumor samples were not multi-region, leaving intratumor heterogeneity unexcluded.

Sequenced by immunoSEQ multiplex PCR; TCRdb stores in-frame clones only, minus some. The table shows around 64,000 clones, with 85% to 90% occurring only once. About this clone: Its antigen is as yet unknown.

Trimming left V 0 bases short and J 7 bases short, with 6 bases between. Per germline, CDR1 MNHEY and CDR2 SMNVEV (reference sequence). The CDR3 covers 12 residues. The chain uses TRBV27 and TRBJ1-1; D may be TRBD1 (5 bases). The origin of this receptor is a man aged 35 to 69 with stage I squamous cell lung carcinoma. This material consisted of peripheral blood, taken before any cancer treatment. CDR3 nucleotides: TGTGCCAGCAGTTTATCGGGGGGTGAAGCTTTCTTT. Protein: CASSLSGGEAFF.